These 5 T cell receptor beta chains share one sample of origin, sequenced in a study of breast tumors, draining lymph nodes, adjacent tissues. Via MiXCR, TCRdb re-called the multiplex PCR reads, giving one row per CDR3 protein. Seen here are under 15,000 distinct CDR3 sequences, roughly 40% observed once, and the top ten hold 14% to 15%. Specimen: breast tumor tissue. These receptors all stem from a female donor with breast cancer. Some clones in this sample may be carry-over from other donors' samples.

This clonotype was recorded at least ten times. The CDR3 loop reads CASSEYRRRRIYEQYF. The CDR3 DNA reads TGTGCCAGCAGTGAATATAGACGAAGACGGATCTACGAGCAGTACTTC. J is TRBJ2-7 and V is TRBV6-1; no clear D gene. CDR3 length: 16 residues. Trimming shortened V by 2 bases and J by 3 bases, and 17 bases separated the two germline ends. The germline gives CDR1 MNHNS, CDR2 SASEGT.

This clonotype was seen repeatedly, ten times or more. The gene calls are TRBV11-3 and TRBJ2-1; TRBD1 agrees at 7 bases. Looked up from germline, CDR1 is SGHNT and CDR2 is YENEEA. The J segment lost 11 bases and the V segment lost 1 base, leaving 14 bases of the junction unmatched. The CDR3 is 16 residues long. The CDR3 coding sequence is TGTGCCAGCAGCTTAGGGGATCCTGGCGGACAGGAGCAGCAGTTCTTC. The encoded protein is CASSLGDPGGQEQQFF.

This clonotype was observed at least ten times. V is TRBV6-1 and J is TRBJ1-2; a possible D gene is TRBD1 (5 bases). Germline V gives CDR1 MNHNS, CDR2 SASEGT. V lost 4 bases to trimming and J lost 7 bases, with 22 bases between them. The CDR3 loop spans 16 amino acids. The CDR3: CASSGLRRGAWPGYTF. CDR3 sequence (DNA): TGTGCCAGCAGTGGCCTGAGGAGGGGCGCTTGGCCTGGCTACACCTTC.

This clonotype was detected many times. CDR3 loop: CASSVTGTGGQTQYF. CDR3 sequence (DNA): TGTGCCAGCAGCGTTACGGGGACAGGGGGACAGACCCAGTACTTC. This rearrangement joins TRBV27 to TRBJ2-5; the match to TRBD1 covers 11 bases. Germline assignment: CDR1 MNHEY and CDR2 SMNVEV (reference sequence). V lost 6 bases and J lost 6; bases outside the gene matches: 9. CDR3 size: 15 residues.

About this clonotype itself: The DNA is left out, because the CDR3 cannot be placed on it with certainty; the CDR3 is given as TCRdb lists it. The chain employs TRBV20-1 and TRBJ2-3; the listed D gene, TRBD2, was not tested against the DNA. The CDR3 adds up to 24 amino acids, both ends counted. The germline V gene has CDR1 DFQATT and CDR2 SNEGSKA (reference sequence). The CDR3 loop reads CSARDPGTNSYEQYFGPGTDTQYF.